The sequence of this T cell receptor beta chain was determined in a study of cytomegalovirus exposure and HLA in healthy donors (dated 2017 in TCRdb). About the study as a whole: An earlier analysis of some 550 of the donors reported 250 to 300 Gb of sequence data and some 120 million unique TCR beta sequences from about 179 million T cells. About 280 gigabases of sequencing data and approximately 85 million unique TCR sequences were included in an early release covering roughly 600 HLA-typed donors. The genetic ancestry cluster associated with self-reported Caucasian donors included about 81% of the 398 genotyped donors. The study aimed to test whether cataloging public T cell receptors could reveal signatures of past pathogen exposure. The study profiled the T cell repertoires of under 850 subjects by immunosequencing and related them to cytomegalovirus serostatus. A separate validation cohort of 100 to 150 different subjects was used in addition to the roughly 700-subject first cohort. High-throughput TCR immunosequencing, statistical association of individual TCRs with disease status, and machine learning were combined to predict cytomegalovirus infection status. A later analysis re-examined previously published TCR beta repertoires from just over 650 donors and added high-resolution HLA genotyping to investigate patterns of TCR occurrence. Rather than using new phenotypic data, the later analysis identified candidate immune exposures from TCR beta sequences and from how often those sequences occurred across donors. An earlier analysis of approximately 580 of the donors used high-throughput TCR beta sequencing to judge whether each TCR beta V gene segment behaved as functional or pseudogenic. Donor age, sex, ethnicity and CMV serostatus were compiled together with the repertoire data. In a later genetic analysis, genome-wide SNP genotypes for 398 of the 666 donors were used, and that subset was treated as a discovery cohort. All discovery cohort repertoires had been generated using a single sequencing platform. Both class I and class II loci were covered by HLA typing, at four-digit resolution. The number of typed donors differed by locus: about 620-630 for A, B, C, DRB1 and DQB1; 500 to 550 for DQA1; 606 for DPA1; and around 490 for DPB1. About five DR-DQ haplotypes were treated as single units for association and clustering because of strong linkage in the cohort. Among roughly 400 genotyped donors of the cohort, an average of roughly 230,000 unique TCR beta nucleotide sequences was sequenced per donor, of which roughly 17% were non-productive.

Worth noting for this clone: Its binding antigen is unknown. Base-call qualities are not available, and no considerably larger clone is one nucleotide away.

The cohort was made up of roughly 670 healthy bone marrow donors. At the time of sampling, every cohort member was nominally healthy, though immune exposures that went unrecorded were likely present. The donor was CMV seropositive and belonged to the group of more than 250 seropositive cohort members. A peripheral blood sample was provided by each donor, and peripheral blood mononuclear cells were used for TCR beta sequencing. The Qiagen DNeasy Blood Extraction Kit was used to extract genomic DNA from the blood cell samples. The paper's findings and limits, for the study overall: About 17 rarely observed V segments, including chromosome 9 orphons, were excluded from the earlier analysis of 550 to 700 of the donors because counts were too low. Correlated functional status among segregating V segments might be attributable to linkage disequilibrium, but an unknown experimental factor could not be ruled out. Specific HLA alleles were associated with 15,000 to 20,000 TCR beta sequences at a false discovery rate of 0.05 in a later analysis. A later analysis found that HLA-associated TCR beta chains were more clonally expanded and had lower generation probabilities than equally common non-associated chains. The 87-base-pair reads could not distinguish some IMGT-functional V segments, including TRBV6-2 and TRBV6-3, so those segments were excluded. This cohort had only TCR beta chains sequenced, and the lack of alpha or paired-chain data limited which features could be detected. Three of the identified cytomegalovirus-associated TCR beta chains were confirmed in vitro to be specific for cytomegalovirus antigens. Sequencing depth was assumed to be roughly uniform across donors in the presence/absence analyses, though that assumption may not hold. It was suggested by the authors that the approach could potentially be generalized to other disease states and immunological phenotypes. A later genetic analysis associated a missense DCLRE1C variant with V-gene and J-gene trimming of TCR beta chains, and an independent cohort replicated the association. A total of fewer than 200 TCR beta chains were listed by the study as associated with cytomegalovirus. The sequencing pipeline was judged likely to have produced a cluster of highly shared sequence variants as a technical artifact. Because HLA typing was missing for some donors at each locus, association tests included only the typed subset. Cytomegalovirus status was reported to be diagnosed by the classifier with high specificity and sensitivity in both the original and validation cohorts. Most TCR sequences were seen in very few donors, while some public TCRs were found in many individuals. A further reported finding was that TCR beta sequences accurately predicted the HLA-A and HLA-B alleles for most subjects in the first cohort. The only immune exposure information available for the cohort was CMV serostatus. Several of the top co-occurrence clusters appeared to be linked to parvovirus B19, influenza, CMV and Epstein-Barr virus, according to a later analysis. In an earlier analysis of some 640 of the donors, most TCR beta V segments were observed in productive rearrangements about 87% or about 30% of the time, broadly matching IMGT annotations. Compared with the roughly 710-donor mean, donors in an Asian-associated ancestry cluster had fewer N-insertions in productive TCRs, according to a later genetic analysis. According to a later analysis, TCR association rates differed among HLA loci, with DRB1 alleles showing the most associated TCRs and HLA-C alleles showing the fewest. Most CMV-associated TCR beta chains appeared to be HLA-restricted in a later analysis, and the HLA associations seemed to be driven largely by CMV exposure. When HLA alleles, especially DR and DQ, strongly co-occurred, attributing TCR associations to individual alleles was difficult.

The CDR3 goes from the cysteine to the phenylalanine over 16 residues. The only DNA kept is the CDR3, 48 bases in frame from the first base. CDR1 and CDR2, per the germline V gene, are SGHRS and YFSETQ. V is clipped by 4 bases and J by 2 bases, and the sequence between their germline boundaries is 15 bases long. Library prep was done by the immunoSEQ multiplex PCR assay. For the multiplex PCR, a mixture combining 60 forward primers for TCR Vbeta segments and 13 reverse primers for TCR Jbeta segments was used. Amplification of the CDR3 region of rearranged TCR beta genes was performed with a multiplex PCR assay on genomic DNA. The Illumina HiSeq System was used to sequence the amplified TCR beta libraries as 87-base-pair reads. From the authors' description of their analysis: A later analysis tallied some 79 million unique TCR beta chains across the 610 or so repertoires, and some 10 million of those chains were shared by two or more donors. Raw reads were error-corrected and collapsed into unique sequences with a nearest-neighbor algorithm that merged closely related sequences to remove PCR and sequencing errors. CDR3 sequences were aligned to IMGT reference sequences to assign V, D and J gene segments. For a sequence to be retained, at least a six-nucleotide match to both a V gene segment and a J gene segment was required. Rearrangements were called productive when the CDR3 lacked stop codons and stayed in frame with V and J; all others were non-productive. CDR3 was defined according to IMGT convention as the region running from the second conserved V-encoded cysteine to the conserved J-encoded phenylalanine. In an earlier analysis of around 570 of the donors, sequences lacking an unambiguous match to a single V gene segment were excluded. In an earlier analysis of several hundred of the donors, V segments were called functional above 56.7% productive rearrangements and were called segregating when the between-donor standard deviation exceeded 5%. A statistical classification framework was developed to diagnose cytomegalovirus status using the catalog of TCR beta chain sequences. In a later analysis, TCR nucleotide sequences were compared against IMGT/GENE-DB human TR gene sequences so that V and J genes could be assigned. Using the TCRdist pipeline, a later analysis assigned CDR3 sequences along with most-parsimonious VDJ recombination scenarios. A later analysis defined each TCR beta chain by its CDR3 amino acid sequence plus V-gene family, and excluded reads lacking a unique V-gene family. In a later analysis, 550 to 650 highly shared, low-generation-probability nucleotide sequences were removed to address suspected cross-contamination and a sequencing artifact. A later analysis calculated a clonal expansion index for each public chain from normalized within-repertoire ranks of inferred template counts. In a later analysis, generation probabilities were computed with a VDJ recombination model fitted to out-of-frame rearrangements, and the resulting probabilities were checked against IGoR. Hypergeometric tests were used in a later analysis to score TCR-TCR, TCR-HLA and TCR-CMV co-occurrence, with a repertoire-size bias correction applied to the TCR pairs. In a later analysis, false discovery rates were estimated by permuting HLA or CMV assignments 20 times. In a later analysis, co-occurring TCRs were grouped with DBSCAN, and TCRdist sequence similarity was added when clustering was performed within HLA-allele-positive subsets. For co-occurrence clustering, repertoires with fewer than 30,000 or more than 120,000 public chains were excluded, along with four to six repertoires with anomalous nucleotide sharing. This is the immuneACCESS table as TCRdb keeps it, with only in-frame sequences that have V and J called. A part of the clones is gone; compared with another copy, unresolved V genes explain less than half, and the rest is unexplained. V, J and clone size were drawn from that table, and D and trimming were deduced from the DNA. This sample comprises 150,000 or so clones, about three quarters of them detected only once. Jointly, the top ten make up around an eighth of the sample.

The material sequenced was PBMCs. The V and J segments used are TRBV5-1 and TRBJ1-4; the D segment could be TRBD1, given 6 matching bases. The origin of this receptor is a man in his forties or fifties in good health and CMV-seropositive. The CDR3 reads as follows: CASSPQGSATNEKLFF. Read as DNA, the sequence is TGCGCCAGCAGCCCGCAGGGGAGCGCTACTAATGAAAAACTGTTTTTT.